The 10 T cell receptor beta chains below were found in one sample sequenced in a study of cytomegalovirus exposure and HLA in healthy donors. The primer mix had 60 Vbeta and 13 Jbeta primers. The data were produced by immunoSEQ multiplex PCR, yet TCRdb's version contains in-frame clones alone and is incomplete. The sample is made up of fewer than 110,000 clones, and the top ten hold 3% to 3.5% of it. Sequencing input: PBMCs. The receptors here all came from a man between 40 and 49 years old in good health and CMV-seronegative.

CDR3 amino acids: CASSATSGSTDTQYF. DNA for the CDR3: TGTGCCAGCAGTGCCACCAGCGGAAGCACAGATACGCAGTATTTT. This rearrangement joins TRBV2 to TRBJ2-3, with D tentatively TRBD2 (5 bases). This CDR3 spans 15 amino acids. Trimming left V 4 bases short and J 0 bases short, with 11 bases between. The germline V gene encodes CDR1 SNHLY and CDR2 FYNNEI.

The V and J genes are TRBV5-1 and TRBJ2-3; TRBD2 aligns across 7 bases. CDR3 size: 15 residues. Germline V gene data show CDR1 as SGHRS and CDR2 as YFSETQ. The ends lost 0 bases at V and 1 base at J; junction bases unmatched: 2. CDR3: CASSLVGGGTDTQYF. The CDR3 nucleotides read TGCGCCAGCAGCTTGGTGGGGGGGGGCACAGATACGCAGTATTTT.

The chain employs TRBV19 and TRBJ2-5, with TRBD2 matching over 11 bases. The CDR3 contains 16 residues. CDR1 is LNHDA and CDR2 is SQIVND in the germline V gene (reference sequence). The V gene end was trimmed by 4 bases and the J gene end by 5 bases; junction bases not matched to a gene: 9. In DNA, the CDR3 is TGTGCCAGTAGTAAGGGGGTAGCGGGGGGGCTCGAGACCCAGTACTTC. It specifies CASSKGVAGGLETQYF.

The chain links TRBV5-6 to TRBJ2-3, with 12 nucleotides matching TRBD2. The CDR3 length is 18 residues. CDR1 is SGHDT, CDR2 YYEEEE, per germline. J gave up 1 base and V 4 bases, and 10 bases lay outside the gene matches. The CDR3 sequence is CASSRGLAGGRGTDTQYF. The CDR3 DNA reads TGTGCCAGCAGCCGGGGGCTAGCGGGGGGGCGGGGCACAGATACGCAGTATTTT. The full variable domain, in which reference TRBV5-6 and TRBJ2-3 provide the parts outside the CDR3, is DAGVTQSPTHLIKTRGQQVTLRCSPKSGHDTVSWYQQALGQGPQFIFQYYEEEERQRGNFPDRFSGHQFPNYSSELNVNALLLGDSALYLCASSRGLAGGRGTDTQYFGPGTRLTVL.

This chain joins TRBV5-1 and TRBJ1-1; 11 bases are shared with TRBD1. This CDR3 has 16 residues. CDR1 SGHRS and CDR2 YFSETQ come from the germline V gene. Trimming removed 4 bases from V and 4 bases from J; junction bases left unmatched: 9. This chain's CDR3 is CASSRGTGGEATEAFF. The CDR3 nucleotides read TGCGCCAGCAGCCGCGGGACAGGGGGGGAGGCCACTGAAGCTTTCTTT.

The CDR3: CASSLAGGSRSGELFF. The DNA for the CDR3 is TGTGCCAGCAGTTTAGCGGGAGGGTCGAGGTCCGGGGAGCTGTTTTTT. V gene TRBV5-6 combines with J gene TRBJ2-2; 11 nucleotides agree with TRBD2. The CDR3 is made up of 16 amino acids. Germline loops: CDR1 SGHDT, CDR2 YYEEEE. V lost 5 bases, J lost 6 bases, and 9 bases stayed unmatched.

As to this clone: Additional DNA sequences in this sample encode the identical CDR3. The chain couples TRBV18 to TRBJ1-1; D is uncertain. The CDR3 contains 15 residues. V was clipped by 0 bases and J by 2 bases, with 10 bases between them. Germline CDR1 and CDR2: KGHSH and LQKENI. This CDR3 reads CASSPPRQLNTEAFF. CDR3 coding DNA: TGTGCCAGCTCACCACCCAGGCAGCTAAACACTGAAGCTTTCTTT.

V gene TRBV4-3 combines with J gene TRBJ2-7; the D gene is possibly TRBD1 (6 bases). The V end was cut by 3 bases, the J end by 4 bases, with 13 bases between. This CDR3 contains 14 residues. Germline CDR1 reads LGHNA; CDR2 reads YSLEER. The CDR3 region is CASSQGITGYEQYF. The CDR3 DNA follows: TGCGCCAGCAGCCAGGGGATTACAGGGTACGAGCAGTACTTC.

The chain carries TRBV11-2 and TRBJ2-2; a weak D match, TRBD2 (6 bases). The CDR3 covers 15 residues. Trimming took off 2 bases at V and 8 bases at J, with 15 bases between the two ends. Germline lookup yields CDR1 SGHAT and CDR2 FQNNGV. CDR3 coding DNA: TGTGCCAGCAGCTTATCTGCGGGACCACGTGGGGAGCTGTTTTTT. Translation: CASSLSAGPRGELFF.

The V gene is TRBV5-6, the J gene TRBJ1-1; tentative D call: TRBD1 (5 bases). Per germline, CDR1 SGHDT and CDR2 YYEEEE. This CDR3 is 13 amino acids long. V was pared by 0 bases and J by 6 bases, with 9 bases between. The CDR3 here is CASSLGGFSEAFF. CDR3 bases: TGTGCCAGCAGCTTGGGGGGCTTCTCTGAAGCTTTCTTT. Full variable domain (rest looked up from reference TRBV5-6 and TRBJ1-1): DAGVTQSPTHLIKTRGQQVTLRCSPKSGHDTVSWYQQALGQGPQFIFQYYEEEERQRGNFPDRFSGHQFPNYSSELNVNALLLGDSALYLCASSLGGFSEAFFGQGTRLTVV.